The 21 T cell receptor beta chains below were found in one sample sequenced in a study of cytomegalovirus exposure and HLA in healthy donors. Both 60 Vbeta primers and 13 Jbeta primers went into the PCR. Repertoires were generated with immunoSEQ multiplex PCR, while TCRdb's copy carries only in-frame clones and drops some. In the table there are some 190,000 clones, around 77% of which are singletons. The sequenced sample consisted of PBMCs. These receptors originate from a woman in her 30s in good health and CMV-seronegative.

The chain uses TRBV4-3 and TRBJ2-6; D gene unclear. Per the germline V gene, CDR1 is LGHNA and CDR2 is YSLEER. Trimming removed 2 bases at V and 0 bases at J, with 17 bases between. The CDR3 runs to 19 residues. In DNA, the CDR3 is TGCGCCAGCAGCCAATTCTCCGCCAGGCAGAGCTCTGGGGCCAACGTCCTGACTTTC. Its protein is CASSQFSARQSSGANVLTF.

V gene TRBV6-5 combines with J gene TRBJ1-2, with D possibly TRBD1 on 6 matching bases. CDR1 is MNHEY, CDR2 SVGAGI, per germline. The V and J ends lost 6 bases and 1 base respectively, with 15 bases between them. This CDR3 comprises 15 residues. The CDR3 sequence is CASRDLPDSNYGYTF. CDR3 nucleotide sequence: TGTGCCAGCAGAGATCTCCCGGACAGTAACTATGGCTACACCTTC.

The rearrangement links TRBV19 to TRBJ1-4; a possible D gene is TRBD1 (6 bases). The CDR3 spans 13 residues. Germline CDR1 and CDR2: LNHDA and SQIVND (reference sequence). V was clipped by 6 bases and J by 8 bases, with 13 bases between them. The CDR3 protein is CASSADSEEKLFF. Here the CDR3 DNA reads TGTGCCAGTAGCGCGGACAGCGAGGAAAAACTGTTTTTT.

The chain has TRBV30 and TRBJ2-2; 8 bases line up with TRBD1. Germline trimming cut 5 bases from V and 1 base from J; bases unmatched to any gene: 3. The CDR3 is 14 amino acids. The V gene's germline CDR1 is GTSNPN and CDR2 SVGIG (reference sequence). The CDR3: CAWGDRMNTGELFF. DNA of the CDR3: TGTGCCTGGGGGGACAGGATGAACACCGGGGAGCTGTTTTTT.

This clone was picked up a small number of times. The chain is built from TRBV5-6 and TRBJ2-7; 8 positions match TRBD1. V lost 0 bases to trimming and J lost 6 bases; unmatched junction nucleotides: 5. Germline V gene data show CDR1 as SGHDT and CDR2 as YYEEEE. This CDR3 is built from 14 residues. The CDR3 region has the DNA TGTGCCAGCAGCTTGGGAGGGGGGACAGGCGAGCAGTACTTC. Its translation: CASSLGGGTGEQYF. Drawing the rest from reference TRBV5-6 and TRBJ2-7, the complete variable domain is DAGVTQSPTHLIKTRGQQVTLRCSPKSGHDTVSWYQQALGQGPQFIFQYYEEEERQRGNFPDRFSGHQFPNYSSELNVNALLLGDSALYLCASSLGGGTGEQYFGPGTRLTVT.

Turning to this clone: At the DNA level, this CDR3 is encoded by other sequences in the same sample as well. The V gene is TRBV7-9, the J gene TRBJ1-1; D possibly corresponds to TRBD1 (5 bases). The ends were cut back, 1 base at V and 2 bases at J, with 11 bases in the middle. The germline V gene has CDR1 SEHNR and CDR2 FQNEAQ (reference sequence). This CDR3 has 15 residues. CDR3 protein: CASSLGQGGNTEAFF. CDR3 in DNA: TGTGCCAGCAGCTTAGGGCAGGGAGGTAACACTGAAGCTTTCTTT.

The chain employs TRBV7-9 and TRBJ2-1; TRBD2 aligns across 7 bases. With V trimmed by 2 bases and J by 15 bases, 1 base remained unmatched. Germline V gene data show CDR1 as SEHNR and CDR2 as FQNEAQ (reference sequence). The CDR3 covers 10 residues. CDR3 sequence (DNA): TGTGCCAGCAGCTTAACGGGAGGGTTCTTC. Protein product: CASSLTGGFF.

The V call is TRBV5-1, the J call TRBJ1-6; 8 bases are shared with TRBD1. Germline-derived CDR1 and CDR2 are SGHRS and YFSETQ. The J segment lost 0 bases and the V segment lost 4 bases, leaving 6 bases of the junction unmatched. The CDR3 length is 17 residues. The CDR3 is CASSPGTGGSYNSPLHF. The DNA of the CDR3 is TGCGCCAGCAGCCCCGGGACAGGCGGCTCCTATAATTCACCCCTCCACTTT.

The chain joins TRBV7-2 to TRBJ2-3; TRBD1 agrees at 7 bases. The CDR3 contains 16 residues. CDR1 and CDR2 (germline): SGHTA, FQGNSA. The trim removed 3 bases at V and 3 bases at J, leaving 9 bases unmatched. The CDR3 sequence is CASSFRQGSRTDTQYF. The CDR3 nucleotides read TGTGCCAGCAGCTTTAGACAGGGATCTCGGACAGATACGCAGTATTTT.

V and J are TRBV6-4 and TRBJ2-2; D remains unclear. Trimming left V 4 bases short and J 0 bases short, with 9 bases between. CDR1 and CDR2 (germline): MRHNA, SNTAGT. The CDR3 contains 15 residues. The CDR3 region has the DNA TGTGCCAGCAGTGCCGCAGTCTCGAACACCGGGGAGCTGTTTTTT. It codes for CASSAAVSNTGELFF.

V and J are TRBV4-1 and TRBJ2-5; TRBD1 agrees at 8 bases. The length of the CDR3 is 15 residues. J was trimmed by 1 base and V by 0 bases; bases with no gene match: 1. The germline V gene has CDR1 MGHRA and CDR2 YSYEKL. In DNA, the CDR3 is TGCGCCAGCAGCCAAGAGGACAGGGCCCAAGAGACCCAGTACTTC. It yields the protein CASSQEDRAQETQYF.

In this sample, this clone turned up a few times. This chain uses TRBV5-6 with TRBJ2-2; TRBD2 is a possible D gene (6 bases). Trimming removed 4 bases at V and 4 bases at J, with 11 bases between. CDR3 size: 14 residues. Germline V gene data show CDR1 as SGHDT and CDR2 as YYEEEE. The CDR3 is CASSGRTFTGELFF. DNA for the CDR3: TGTGCCAGCAGCGGGAGGACTTTCACCGGGGAGCTGTTTTTT.

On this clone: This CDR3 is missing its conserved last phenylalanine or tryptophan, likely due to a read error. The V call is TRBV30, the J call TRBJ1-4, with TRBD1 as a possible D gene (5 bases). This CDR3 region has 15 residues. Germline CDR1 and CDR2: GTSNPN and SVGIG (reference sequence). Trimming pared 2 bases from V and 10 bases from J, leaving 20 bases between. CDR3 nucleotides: TGTGCCTGGAGTCGTCCGGGGAGGGGTGGGGGAAAACTGTTTGTT. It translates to CAWSRPGRGGGKLFV.

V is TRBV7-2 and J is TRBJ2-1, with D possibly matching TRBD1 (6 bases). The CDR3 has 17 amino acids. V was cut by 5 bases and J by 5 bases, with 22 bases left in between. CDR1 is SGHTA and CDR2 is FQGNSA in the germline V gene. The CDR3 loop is CASSPHVRGPGDNEQFF. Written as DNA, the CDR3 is TGTGCCAGCAGCCCGCACGTCCGGGGCCCAGGGGACAATGAGCAGTTCTTC.

CDR3 loop: CASRHPRGGRWLNPSYEQYF. DNA of the CDR3: TGTGCCAGCAGGCACCCTCGGGGGGGGCGGTGGTTGAACCCCTCCTACGAGCAGTACTTC. The V call is TRBV27, the J call TRBJ2-7; 8 nucleotides align to TRBD2. Germline loops: CDR1 MNHEY, CDR2 SMNVEV (reference sequence). V shed 6 bases, J shed 0 bases, and the junction held 22 bases outside the gene matches. The CDR3 runs 20 residues.

The CDR3 spells CASKRDRGQAEAFF. CDR3 DNA: TGTGCCAGCAAGAGGGACAGGGGGCAAGCTGAAGCTTTCTTT. The chain has TRBV2 and TRBJ1-1; 12 bases are a match to TRBD1. Germline values: CDR1 SNHLY, CDR2 FYNNEI. The CDR3 is 14 amino acids. V was pared by 7 bases and J by 6 bases, with 6 bases of the junction left unmatched. Filled out from reference TRBV2 and TRBJ1-1, the complete variable domain reads EPEVTQTPSHQVTQMGQEVILRCVPISNHLYFYWYRQILGQKVEFLVSFYNNEISEKSEIFDDQFSVERPDGSNFTLKIRSTKLEDSAMYFCASKRDRGQAEAFFGQGTRLTVV.

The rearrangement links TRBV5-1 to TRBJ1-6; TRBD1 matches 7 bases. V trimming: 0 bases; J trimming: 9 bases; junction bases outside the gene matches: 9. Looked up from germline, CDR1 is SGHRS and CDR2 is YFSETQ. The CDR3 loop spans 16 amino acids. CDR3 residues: CASSLALQGLGSPLHF. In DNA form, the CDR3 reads TGCGCCAGCAGCTTGGCACTACAGGGGTTAGGTTCACCCCTCCACTTT.

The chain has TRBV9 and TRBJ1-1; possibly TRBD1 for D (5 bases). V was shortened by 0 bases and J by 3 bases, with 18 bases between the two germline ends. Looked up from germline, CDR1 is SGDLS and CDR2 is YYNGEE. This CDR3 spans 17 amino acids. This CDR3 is CASSVGWSAGRDTEAFF. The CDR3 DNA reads TGTGCCAGCAGCGTAGGATGGTCGGCAGGGAGGGACACTGAAGCTTTCTTT.

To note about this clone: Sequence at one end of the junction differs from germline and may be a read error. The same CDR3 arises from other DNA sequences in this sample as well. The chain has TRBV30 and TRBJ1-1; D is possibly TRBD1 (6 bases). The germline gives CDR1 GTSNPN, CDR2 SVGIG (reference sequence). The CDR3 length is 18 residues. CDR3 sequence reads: CAWSVPSRRYRENTEAFF. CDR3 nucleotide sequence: TGTGCCTGGAGTGTACCATCCCGACGGTACAGGGAGAACACTGAGGCTTTCTTT.

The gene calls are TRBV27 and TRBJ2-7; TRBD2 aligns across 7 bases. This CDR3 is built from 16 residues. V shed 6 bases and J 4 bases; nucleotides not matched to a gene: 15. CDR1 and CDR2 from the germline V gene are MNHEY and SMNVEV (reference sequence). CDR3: CASRTDGLGITYEQYF. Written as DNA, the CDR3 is TGTGCCAGCAGGACCGATGGACTAGGGATAACTTACGAGCAGTACTTC.

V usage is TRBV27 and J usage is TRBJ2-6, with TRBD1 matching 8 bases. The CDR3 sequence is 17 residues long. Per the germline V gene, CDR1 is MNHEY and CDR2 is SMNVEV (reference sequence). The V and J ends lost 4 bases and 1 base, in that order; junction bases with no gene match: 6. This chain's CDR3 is CASSYGYRGSGANVLTF. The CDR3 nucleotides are TGTGCCAGCAGTTATGGGTACAGGGGGTCTGGGGCCAACGTCCTGACTTTC. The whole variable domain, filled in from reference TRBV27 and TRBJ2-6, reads EAQVTQNPRYLITVTGKKLTVTCSQNMNHEYMSWYRQDPGLGLRQIYYSMNVEVTDKGDVPEGYKVSRKEKRNFPLILESPSPNQTSLYFCASSYGYRGSGANVLTFGAGSRLTVL.